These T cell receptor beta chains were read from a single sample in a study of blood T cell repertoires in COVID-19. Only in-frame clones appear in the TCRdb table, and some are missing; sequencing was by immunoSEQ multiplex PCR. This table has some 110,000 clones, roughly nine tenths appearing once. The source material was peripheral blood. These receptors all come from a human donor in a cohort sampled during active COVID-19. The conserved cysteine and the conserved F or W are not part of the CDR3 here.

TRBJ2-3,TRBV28,ASRHAEGTDTQY
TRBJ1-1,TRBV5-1,ASSLFGQNTEAF
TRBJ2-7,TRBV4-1,ASSQSGGRASDEQY
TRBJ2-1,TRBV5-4,ASSLLAGEYNEQF
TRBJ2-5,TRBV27,ASSLSPGGETQY
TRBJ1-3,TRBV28,ASNPTGNGNTIY
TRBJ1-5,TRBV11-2,ASTPGGGNQPQH
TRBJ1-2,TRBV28,ASSPNGQGGGSRYGYT
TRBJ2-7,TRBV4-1,ASSQDHGQGYEQY
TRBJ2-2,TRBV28,ASNVLAPGELF
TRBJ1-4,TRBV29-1,SVGRGSTNEKLF
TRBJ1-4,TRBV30,AWNGGAGEKLF
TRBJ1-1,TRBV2,ASSGRQGATEAF
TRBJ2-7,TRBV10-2,ASSETGREQY
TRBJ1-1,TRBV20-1,SASLRGTEAF
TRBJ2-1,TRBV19,AASTSGDSYNEQF
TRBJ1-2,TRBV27,ASSWAGTGYGYT
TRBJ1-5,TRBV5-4,ASSLGGQSNQPQH
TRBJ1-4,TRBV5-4,ASSLGRARDNEKLF
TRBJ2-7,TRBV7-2,ASSFTEGYEQY
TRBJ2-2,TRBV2,ASSLAGGQNTGELF
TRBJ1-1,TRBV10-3,AISEFRNRGPTNTEAF
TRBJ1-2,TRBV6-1,ASSEEATGAGSAGYT
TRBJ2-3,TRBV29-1,SVGSGRSADTQY
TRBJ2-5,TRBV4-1,ASSPPVAGGETQY
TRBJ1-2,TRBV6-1,ASSDRVGYT
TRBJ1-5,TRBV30,AWSSGGRQPQH
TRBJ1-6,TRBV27,ASRSDSASPLH
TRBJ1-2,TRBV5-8,ASSLLDRNNYGYT
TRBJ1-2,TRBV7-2,ASSLAKGENYGYT
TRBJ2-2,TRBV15,ATSRGRVGELF
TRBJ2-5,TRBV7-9,ASSLRGGGQETQY
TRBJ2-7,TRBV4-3,ASSQDQGGLSHSYEQY
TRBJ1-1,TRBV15,ATSLLGGTEAF
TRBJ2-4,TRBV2,ASRAEGLLGY
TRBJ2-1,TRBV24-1,ATSALAGGQNEQF
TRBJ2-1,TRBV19,ATEPGQGRYEQF
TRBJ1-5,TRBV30,AWGQGFNQPQH
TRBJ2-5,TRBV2,ASRSSGGRGGTQY
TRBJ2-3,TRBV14,ASSPSGRARDTQY
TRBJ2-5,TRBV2,ASSAQYQETQY
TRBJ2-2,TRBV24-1,ATSDFAGFTGELF